These 15 T cell receptor beta chains were sequenced from one sample in a study of cytomegalovirus exposure and HLA in healthy donors. PCR used 60 Vbeta primers and 13 Jbeta primers. Generated by immunoSEQ multiplex PCR, the TCRdb table keeps only in-frame clones and is missing some. Altogether 76,000 or so clones are present, 70% to 80% being singletons, with the ten largest covering roughly 2.5%. The sequenced sample was PBMCs. The origin of the receptors is a man younger than 45 in good health and CMV-seronegative.

The rearrangement joins TRBV30 to TRBJ2-3; D possibly corresponds to TRBD1 (6 bases). The CDR3 is 14 residues long. V was shortened by 2 bases and J by 7 bases, with 16 bases between the two germline ends. Germline V gene sequence: CDR1 GTSNPN, CDR2 SVGIG (reference sequence). In DNA form, the CDR3 reads TGTGCCTGGAGTCAAGGGGGTCAGATCAATACGCAGTATTTT. It specifies CAWSQGGQINTQYF.

Here the CDR3 reads CASSPSTGQYEQYF. The DNA for the CDR3 is TGTGCCAGCAGTCCCTCAACAGGCCAGTACGAGCAGTACTTC. The chain links TRBV28 to TRBJ2-7; D is possibly TRBD1 (5 bases). CDR3 length equals 14 residues. The germline V gene encodes CDR1 MDHEN and CDR2 SYDVKM. The ends were cut back, 5 bases at V and 4 bases at J, with 15 bases in the middle.

This rearrangement joins TRBV18 to TRBJ2-2, with 11 bases aligning to TRBD2. The J segment lost 0 bases and the V segment lost 7 bases, leaving 10 bases of the junction unmatched. The CDR3 consists of 18 residues. From germline, CDR1 is KGHSH and CDR2 LQKENI. The CDR3, as DNA: TGTGCCAGCTTACTCCCGACTAGCGGGGAGACGAACACCGGGGAGCTGTTTTTT. This translates into CASLLPTSGETNTGELFF.

The chain links TRBV6-7 to TRBJ2-5; no reliable D call. TRBV6-7 is assigned to the ORF class and has an uncertain function. This CDR3 comprises 15 residues. Trimming pared 2 bases from V and 3 bases from J, leaving 13 bases between. The CDR3 nucleotides read TGTGCCAGCAGTTACGGCCGACCGACTGAAGAGACCCAGTACTTC. Its protein product is CASSYGRPTEETQYF.

The rearrangement joins TRBV5-6 to TRBJ2-5, with 9 bases matching TRBD1. This CDR3 contains 14 residues. Germline values: CDR1 SGHDT, CDR2 YYEEEE. V shed 2 bases, J shed 5 bases, and the junction held 4 bases outside the gene matches. In DNA form, the CDR3 reads TGTGCCAGCAGCTTACAGGGGGCGAGGGAGACCCAGTACTTC. This gives the protein CASSLQGARETQYF.

The chain recombines TRBV19 with TRBJ2-4, with a possible D match to TRBD1 (6 bases). The ends were cut back, 5 bases at V and 9 bases at J, with 14 bases in the middle. Per the germline V gene, CDR1 is LNHDA and CDR2 is SQIVND (reference sequence). This CDR3 contains 13 residues. This CDR3 is CASSGQGFAIQYF. CDR3 sequence (DNA): TGTGCCAGTAGTGGGCAGGGGTTTGCCATTCAGTACTTC.

V and J are TRBV13 and TRBJ1-1; the match to TRBD1 covers 9 bases. The J segment lost 5 bases and the V segment lost 5 bases, leaving 6 bases of the junction unmatched. The CDR3 has 14 residues. Germline CDR1 reads PRHDT; CDR2 reads FYEKMQ (reference sequence). CDR3 in DNA: TGTGCCAGCAGCCTCCCGGACAGGGGTACTGAAGCTTTCTTT. Encoded protein: CASSLPDRGTEAFF.

The chain combines TRBV5-6 with TRBJ2-3; TRBD2 aligns across 9 bases. Germline values: CDR1 SGHDT, CDR2 YYEEEE. The CDR3 is 19 amino acids. With 3 bases clipped from V and 5 bases from J, the junction kept 19 bases outside the gene matches. CDR3 loop: CASSYQPAGGLSSGDTQYF. CDR3 coding DNA: TGTGCCAGCAGCTACCAACCAGCGGGAGGTCTATCTTCAGGAGATACGCAGTATTTT. Using reference TRBV5-6 and TRBJ2-3 for the parts outside the CDR3, the full variable domain is DAGVTQSPTHLIKTRGQQVTLRCSPKSGHDTVSWYQQALGQGPQFIFQYYEEEERQRGNFPDRFSGHQFPNYSSELNVNALLLGDSALYLCASSYQPAGGLSSGDTQYFGPGTRLTVL.

Worth noting for this clone: A read error may produce the germline difference seen at one junction end. This chain uses TRBV4-1 with TRBJ2-1; 8 nucleotides match TRBD2. Per germline, CDR1 MGHRA and CDR2 YSYEKL. This CDR3 region has 16 residues. CDR3 amino acids: CARSQSRRGAGNEQFF. For the CDR3, the DNA is TGCGCCCGCAGCCAGTCACGGCGGGGGGCTGGGAATGAGCAGTTCTTC.

This sequence joins TRBV15 and TRBJ1-1; the D is unclear. V was cut by 5 bases and J by 10 bases, with 17 bases left in between. Germline lookup yields CDR1 LNHNV and CDR2 YYDKDF (reference sequence). This CDR3 has 13 residues. The CDR3 region is CATSLTGGRRAFF. The CDR3 DNA reads TGTGCCACCAGCCTAACCGGCGGGCGTCGAGCTTTCTTT.

Turning to this clone: An end of the junction differs from the germline gene, which may be a read error. The chain employs TRBV7-7 and TRBJ2-5; maybe TRBD1 (6 bases). CDR3 length: 17 amino acids. The germline gives CDR1 SSHAT, CDR2 FNYEAQ (reference sequence). The CDR3 region is CASSLEEDKTGQETQYF. In DNA form, the CDR3 reads TGTGCTAGCAGCTTAGAGGAGGACAAAACAGGGCAAGAGACCCAGTACTTC. The full variable domain, rest sourced from reference TRBV7-7 and TRBJ2-5, is GAGVSQSPRYKVTKRGQDVTLRCDPISSHATLYWYQQALGQGPEFLTYFNYEAQPDKSGLPSDRFSAERPEGSISTLTIQRTEQRDSAMYRCASSLEEDKTGQETQYFGPGTRLLVL.

The V and J genes are TRBV19 and TRBJ1-5; 7 nucleotides line up with TRBD1. The CDR3 length is 15 residues. The junction had 4 bases not matched to a gene; V was cut back by 4 bases and J by 1 base. Germline V gene lookup returns CDR1 LNHDA and CDR2 SQIVND (reference sequence). The CDR3 nucleotides are TGTGCCAGTAGTAGACAGGGACAGAGCAATCAGCCCCAGCATTTT. This encodes CASSRQGQSNQPQHF.

This chain links TRBV2 with TRBJ2-5, with 9 bases that match TRBD1. Germline lookup yields CDR1 SNHLY and CDR2 FYNNEI. CDR3 size: 15 residues. V lost 7 bases to trimming and J lost 4 bases; unmatched junction nucleotides: 10. The CDR3 here is CASTSDRGPRETQYF. Written as DNA, the CDR3 is TGTGCCAGCACTTCGGACAGGGGACCCCGAGAGACCCAGTACTTC.

This clone was seen more than once but under ten times. The chain combines TRBV4-3 with TRBJ2-1; D ambiguous. V was cut by 2 bases and J by 9 bases, with 14 bases left in between. CDR1 is LGHNA and CDR2 is YSLEER in the germline V gene. The CDR3 contains 14 residues. This chain's CDR3 is CASSQYVRWSEQFF. The CDR3 DNA sequence: TGCGCCAGCAGCCAATACGTACGGTGGAGTGAGCAGTTCTTC.

The CDR3 coding sequence is TGTGCCATCACTCAAGACAGTTTCGGATCACCCCTCCACTTT. Translating it yields CAITQDSFGSPLHF. V gene TRBV10-3 combines with J gene TRBJ1-6; maybe TRBD1 (5 bases). Germline loops: CDR1 ENHRY, CDR2 SYGVKD. CDR3 length equals 14 residues. V shed 7 bases and J shed 10 bases, with 17 bases lying between them.